This passage covers 8 T cell receptor beta chains from one sample sequenced in a study of T cells in Graves' hyperthyroidism and ophthalmopathy. From RNA transcripts, TCR beta CDR3 regions were amplified. First-round RT-PCR of the TCR CDR3 relied on the HTBI primer set. MiXCR, run by TCRdb on the multiplex PCR reads, gives a single entry per CDR3 protein. The top ten hold around 7.5% of the sample, which has about 560,000 distinct CDR3 sequences, around 16% seen once. Sequencing was carried out using blood. These receptors came from a woman aged 25 to 39 with Graves' hyperthyroidism.

In its sample, this clonotype was seen many times. Sequence at one end of the junction differs from germline and may be a read error. This chain joins TRBV12-3 or TRBV12-4 and TRBJ2-2; D may correspond to TRBD1 or TRBD2 (5 bases each). The CDR3 length is 16 residues. CDR3 amino acids: CASSRGDGEIDGKLFF. DNA of the CDR3: TGTGCCAGCAGTAGGGGAGACGGGGAGATAGACGGGAAGCTGTTTTTT.

This clonotype showed up many times. This sequence joins TRBV29-1 and TRBJ2-1, with unresolved D. Per germline, CDR1 SQVTM and CDR2 ANQGSEA. The germline V and J ends were trimmed by 3 bases and 4 bases, with 4 bases remaining between them. This CDR3 is built from 11 residues. The CDR3 DNA sequence: TGCAGCGTTGACGGATACAATGAGCAGTTCTTC. It codes for CSVDGYNEQFF.

This clonotype came up many times. The genes are TRBV2 and TRBJ2-1; D is undetermined. Germline V lookup: CDR1 SNHLY, CDR2 FYNNEI. The CDR3 contains 16 residues. The V gene lost 2 bases and the J gene lost 0 bases, with 11 bases spanning the gap. The CDR3 DNA sequence: TGTGCCAGCAGTGAATCTCGTCAGAGCTCCTACAATGAGCAGTTCTTC. Translation: CASSESRQSSYNEQFF.

The sample holds one count of this clonotype. The genes are TRBV11-2 and TRBJ1-6; D ambiguous. This CDR3 has 14 amino acids. Germline loops: CDR1 SGHAT, CDR2 FQNNGV. Trimming took 6 bases from V and 6 from J, leaving 12 bases between them. Written as DNA, the CDR3 is TGTGCCAGCAGACCCAGGACGGCTAATTCACCCCTCCACTTT. Translated: CASRPRTANSPLHF. The full variable domain, in which reference TRBV11-2 and TRBJ1-6 provide the parts outside the CDR3, is EAGVAQSPRYKIIEKRQSVAFWCNPISGHATLYWYQQILGQGPKLLIQFQNNGVVDDSQLPKDRFSAERLKGVDSTLKIQPAKLEDSAVYLCASRPRTANSPLHFGNGTRLTVT.

This clonotype was observed many times. The genes are TRBV20-1 and TRBJ1-1; D not resolved. This CDR3 is 12 amino acids long. The V end lost 3 bases, the J end lost 6 bases, and 11 bases lay between the germline ends. Germline assignment: CDR1 DFQATT and CDR2 SNEGSKA (reference sequence). The CDR3 sequence: CSARESAAEAFF. CDR3 nucleotides: TGCAGTGCTAGGGAGTCGGCGGCTGAAGCTTTCTTT.

This clonotype was seen only a few times. This sequence joins TRBV5-6 and TRBJ2-7; either TRBD1 or TRBD2 may supply D (5 bases each). Trimming removed 7 bases from V and 4 bases from J, with 18 bases in between. The CDR3 loop spans 14 amino acids. Germline V CDR1 and CDR2: SGHDT, YYEEEE. In DNA form, the CDR3 reads TGTGCCAGCGGGACCGGGACCTTTAGTTACGAGCAGTACTTC. Amino acids: CASGTGTFSYEQYF.

At least ten counts were recorded for this clonotype. The chain combines TRBV28 with TRBJ2-7; D perhaps matches TRBD1 (5 bases). The CDR3 contains 14 residues. Deletions cut 2 bases from V and 4 bases from J, with 12 bases between. The germline gives CDR1 MDHEN, CDR2 SYDVKM. CDR3 amino acids: CASSLVQAAYEQYF. CDR3 in DNA: TGTGCCAGCAGTTTAGTACAGGCGGCTTACGAGCAGTACTTC.

This clonotype appeared a few times. V gene TRBV18 combines with J gene TRBJ1-1; D remains unclear. CDR3 length: 15 residues. Trimming took 3 bases from V and 0 from J, leaving 11 bases between them. CDR1 is KGHSH, CDR2 LQKENI, per germline. CDR3 protein: CASSPEAYMNTEAFF. The DNA for the CDR3 is TGTGCCAGCTCACCGGAGGCGTATATGAACACTGAAGCTTTCTTT.